In this sample, the clone carrying this TCR beta chain turned up a few times. The record originates from a study of blood T cell repertoires in COVID-19. V was pared by 6 bases and J by 9 bases, with 6 bases of the junction left unmatched. Germline CDR1 and CDR2: MNHEY and SMNVEV (reference sequence). There are 13 residues in the CDR3. Using immunoSEQ multiplex PCR, the repertoire was profiled, and TCRdb retains in-frame clones only, with some absent. The repertoire has 40,000 to 50,000 clones, 81% of them found once; the top ten carry 39%. This clonotype originated in a man aged 40-49 years with active or convalescent COVID-19. This chain connects TRBV27 to TRBJ1-5, with 9 bases matching TRBD1. Sequenced sample: peripheral blood. In DNA form, the CDR3 reads TGTGCCAGCAGCCGGGACAGGGTCATGCCCCAGCATTTT. This sequence encodes CASSRDRVMPQHF.